What follows are 27 T cell receptor beta chains derived from one specimen sequenced in a study of blood T cell repertoires in COVID-19. Sequenced by immunoSEQ multiplex PCR; TCRdb stores in-frame clones only, minus some. Here the sample spans over 100,000 clones, 88% being singletons. Sample: peripheral blood. The origin of the receptors is a man aged 45-60 years with acute or convalescent COVID-19.

This chain joins TRBV6-6 and TRBJ2-1; tentative D call: TRBD2 (5 bases). The CDR3 covers 14 residues. Germline CDR1 MNHNY, CDR2 SVGAGI (reference sequence). V was cut by 6 bases and J by 7 bases, with 16 bases left in between. The CDR3 sequence: CASSPGLLWNEQFF. CDR3 bases: TGTGCCAGCAGCCCCGGACTCCTTTGGAATGAGCAGTTCTTC.

V gene TRBV5-1 combines with J gene TRBJ1-1; D call uncertain. Deletions cut 5 bases from V and 1 base from J, with 9 bases between. Looked up from germline, CDR1 is SGHRS and CDR2 is YFSETQ. This CDR3 has 13 residues. The CDR3 DNA sequence: TGCGCCAGCAGAGAACAGACGAACACTGAAGCTTTCTTT. It specifies CASREQTNTEAFF.

The genes are TRBV7-9 and TRBJ1-1, with TRBD1 identical over 7 bases. Germline lookup yields CDR1 SEHNR and CDR2 FQNEAQ (reference sequence). The CDR3 runs to 17 residues. With 0 bases clipped from V and 6 bases from J, the junction kept 13 bases outside the gene matches. CDR3 in amino acids: CASSLATGQTRRAEAFF. The CDR3 DNA sequence: TGTGCCAGCAGCTTAGCAACGGGACAGACAAGGCGCGCTGAAGCTTTCTTT.

Comment on this clone: This specimen includes other DNA sequences encoding the same CDR3. The chain couples TRBV5-1 to TRBJ1-1, with D perhaps TRBD1 (6 bases). V was pared by 4 bases and J by 1 base, with 14 bases between. CDR3 length equals 15 residues. Germline CDR1 SGHRS, CDR2 YFSETQ. The CDR3 loop reads CASSLLGQSNTEAFF. CDR3 in DNA: TGCGCCAGCAGCCTATTGGGACAATCGAACACTGAAGCTTTCTTT.

The chain joins TRBV21-1 to TRBJ1-2; whether TRBD1, the table's D call, matches the DNA was not checked. TRBV21-1 is described as a pseudogene. The CDR3 is 16 residues long. CDR3 sequence: CASSKSGREVNYGYTF. The CDR3 DNA sequence: TGTGCCAGCAGCAAAAGTGGCAGGGAAGTTAACTATGGCTACACCTTC.

The chain joins TRBV5-1 to TRBJ2-1, with TRBD1 matching over 8 bases. Germline values: CDR1 SGHRS, CDR2 YFSETQ. Trimming removed 5 bases from V and 9 bases from J; junction bases left unmatched: 10. The CDR3 has 14 residues. This chain's CDR3 is CASRTGVAIGEQFF. The CDR3 region has the DNA TGCGCCAGCAGGACAGGGGTAGCGATAGGTGAGCAGTTCTTC.

The rearrangement uses TRBV29-1 and TRBJ1-2, with a tentative D call TRBD1 (6 bases). The V and J ends lost 5 bases and 5 bases respectively, with 15 bases between them. Germline lookup yields CDR1 SQVTM and CDR2 ANQGSEA. This CDR3 contains 13 residues. The CDR3 region has the DNA TGCAGCGTTTTGAAACAGGGCGGTTATGGCTACACCTTC. The encoded protein is CSVLKQGGYGYTF.

The chain recombines TRBV6-2 or TRBV6-3 with TRBJ2-1; perhaps TRBD2 as D (5 bases). The CDR3 is made up of 12 amino acids. From germline, CDR1 is MNHEY and CDR2 SVGEGT. Trimming took off 6 bases at V and 14 bases at J, with 17 bases between the two ends. In DNA, the CDR3 is TGTGCCAGCAGCCAAGGACCAACGAGGGAGTTCTTC. Amino acid sequence: CASSQGPTREFF.

The V and J genes are TRBV5-1 and TRBJ1-2; the D gene is possibly TRBD1 (5 bases). The V and J ends lost 3 bases and 6 bases respectively, with 21 bases between them. Germline assignment: CDR1 SGHRS and CDR2 YFSETQ. The length of the CDR3 is 16 residues. The CDR3 sequence is CASSSGTGTSSHGYTF. The DNA of the CDR3 is TGCGCCAGCAGCTCGGGTACAGGCACTTCCTCCCATGGCTACACCTTC. The variable domain in full, completed from reference TRBV5-1 and TRBJ1-2, reads KAGVTQTPRYLIKTRGQQVTLSCSPISGHRSVSWYQQTPGQGLQFLFEYFSETQRNKGNFPGRFSGRQFSNSRSEMNVSTLELGDSALYLCASSSGTGTSSHGYTFGSGTRLTVV.

This chain joins TRBV2 and TRBJ1-4, with a weak D call TRBD1 (6 bases). Trimming took off 4 bases at V and 8 bases at J, with 11 bases between the two ends. Germline CDR1 is SNHLY and CDR2 is FYNNEI. The CDR3 is 13 residues long. The CDR3 DNA follows: TGTGCCAGCAGTGCCTGGACAGAGGAAAAACTGTTTTTT. As protein: CASSAWTEEKLFF.

The chain links TRBV2 to TRBJ1-5; no clear D. The CDR3 contains 14 residues. Germline assignment: CDR1 SNHLY and CDR2 FYNNEI. V was shortened by 7 bases and J by 0 bases, with 10 bases between the two germline ends. The CDR3 is CASNAQNSNQPQHF. In DNA, the CDR3 is TGTGCCAGCAACGCGCAAAATAGCAATCAGCCCCAGCATTTT.

The J gene is TRBJ1-1, the V gene TRBV3-1 (or the pseudogene TRBV3-2); D uncertain. Germline V gene data show CDR1 as LGHDT and CDR2 as YNNKEL (reference sequence). The CDR3 extends over 15 amino acids. V was shortened by 3 bases and J by 1 base, with 12 bases between the two germline ends. The DNA for the CDR3 is TGTGCCAGCAGCCATAGCGGGGAGGGGAACACTGAAGCTTTCTTT. Its translation: CASSHSGEGNTEAFF.

The chain combines TRBV28 with TRBJ1-2; no reliable D call. Per the germline V gene, CDR1 is MDHEN and CDR2 is SYDVKM. The CDR3 sequence is 14 residues long. Deletions cut 1 base from V and 7 bases from J, with 13 bases between. CDR3 DNA: TGTGCCAGCAGTTTATTTCGCATTTCGGGTGGCTACACCTTC. Translation gives CASSLFRISGGYTF.

This clone was counted once. This sequence joins TRBV7-9 and TRBJ1-6; D remains unclear. V lost 3 bases, J lost 7 bases, and 4 bases lay in between. Germline lookup yields CDR1 SEHNR and CDR2 FQNEAQ (reference sequence). This CDR3 region has 12 residues. CDR3 residues: CASSLSNSPLHF. The CDR3 DNA reads as TGTGCCAGCAGCTTGAGCAATTCACCCCTCCACTTT.

The chain employs TRBV4-1 and TRBJ2-1, with 10 bases matching TRBD2. The V gene's germline CDR1 is MGHRA and CDR2 YSYEKL. This CDR3 has 18 residues. After removal of 3 bases from V and 8 bases from J, the junction contained 16 bases not matched to a gene. The CDR3 reads CASSHNPLGLAFGDEQFF. Written as DNA, the CDR3 is TGCGCCAGCAGCCACAATCCACTGGGACTAGCGTTTGGGGATGAGCAGTTCTTC.

This chain joins TRBV4-2 and TRBJ2-3; 12 bases match TRBD2. CDR3 size: 14 residues. The germline CDR1 and CDR2 sequences are LGHNA and YNFKEQ. The ends lost 2 bases at V and 9 bases at J; junction bases unmatched: 3. The CDR3 sequence is CASSQSSGGETQYF. The DNA for the CDR3 is TGTGCCAGCAGCCAATCTAGCGGGGGGGAAACGCAGTATTTT.

The rearrangement joins TRBV6-6 to TRBJ1-3; TRBD1 matches at 7 bases. The CDR3 covers 13 residues. CDR1 is MNHNY, CDR2 SVGAGI, per germline (reference sequence). The trim removed 8 bases at V and 1 base at J, leaving 2 bases unmatched. CDR3 nucleotide sequence: TGTGCCAGCTGGGACAGATCTGGAAACACCATATATTTT. Residues: CASWDRSGNTIYF.

The chain combines TRBV11-2 with TRBJ1-2; tentatively, D is TRBD1 (5 bases). V lost 5 bases to trimming and J lost 0 bases, with 13 bases between them. This CDR3 has 15 residues. The germline gives CDR1 SGHAT, CDR2 FQNNGV. CDR3 coding DNA: TGTGCCAGCAGCCCCTTGGGGGGGTCTAACTATGGCTACACCTTC. Protein: CASSPLGGSNYGYTF.

This chain joins TRBV3-1 (or the pseudogene TRBV3-2) and TRBJ2-5, with TRBD2 as a possible D gene (6 bases). The V and J ends lost 4 bases and 2 bases respectively, with 17 bases between them. Germline CDR1 is LGHDT and CDR2 is YNNKEL (reference sequence). The CDR3 is 16 amino acids. CDR3 residues: CASSRGASAGQETQYF. The CDR3 bases are TGTGCCAGCAGCCGCGGGGCCTCTGCTGGGCAAGAGACCCAGTACTTC.

The V and J genes are TRBV2 and TRBJ2-3; TRBD2 aligns across 9 bases. CDR1 SNHLY and CDR2 FYNNEI come from the germline V gene. V gave up 2 bases and J gave up 13 bases; unmatched junction bases: 4. This CDR3 spans 12 amino acids. CDR3 sequence: CASSELAGIKYF. The CDR3 DNA is TGTGCCAGCAGTGAACTAGCGGGGATAAAGTATTTT.

This clone appeared once. This chain connects TRBV15 to TRBJ2-5; 9 bases match TRBD1. The CDR3 spans 16 residues. The V gene end was trimmed by 1 base and the J gene end by 5 bases; junction bases not matched to a gene: 8. Germline V gene lookup returns CDR1 LNHNV and CDR2 YYDKDF (reference sequence). Written as DNA, the CDR3 is TGTGCCACCAGCAGAGGGGGGACAGGGATCGTTGAGACCCAGTACTTC. Translated: CATSRGGTGIVETQYF.

This clone was seen more than once but under ten times. Written as DNA, the CDR3 is TGTGCCAGCAGCCCGGCGGGCGGAGGATCTCAGCCCCAGCATTTT. It encodes CASSPAGGGSQPQHF. The rearrangement joins TRBV7-9 to TRBJ1-5; no clear D. The ends were cut back, 5 bases at V and 6 bases at J, with 17 bases in the middle. The CDR3 is 15 residues long. In germline, CDR1 is SEHNR, CDR2 FQNEAQ (reference sequence).

The chain uses TRBV6-4 and TRBJ1-2; the D gene is possibly TRBD1 (5 bases). CDR3 length: 16 amino acids. Germline values: CDR1 MRHNA, CDR2 SNTAGT. The germline V and J ends were trimmed by 0 bases and 3 bases, with 14 bases remaining between them. The CDR3 region is CASSDSFKGRDYGYTF. CDR3 DNA sequence: TGTGCCAGCAGTGACTCGTTTAAGGGGCGAGACTATGGCTACACCTTC.

This clone has just a few counts. This chain links TRBV9 with TRBJ2-7; D gene ambiguous. The CDR3 has 14 residues. The germline V gene has CDR1 SGDLS and CDR2 YYNGEE. Trimming removed 0 bases from V and 6 bases from J, with 13 bases in between. The CDR3 loop reads CASSVGSVTGEQYF. CDR3 DNA sequence: TGTGCCAGCAGCGTAGGTTCAGTTACGGGCGAGCAGTACTTC. The full variable domain, its missing parts supplied by reference TRBV9 and TRBJ2-7, is DSGVTQTPKHLITATGQRVTLRCSPRSGDLSVYWYQQSLDQGLQFLIQYYNGEERAKGNILERFSAQQFPDLHSELNLSSLELGDSALYFCASSVGSVTGEQYFGPGTRLTVT.

This chain connects TRBV7-6 to TRBJ1-1; D might be TRBD1 (5 bases). V was clipped by 6 bases and J by 1 base, with 15 bases between them. Germline CDR1 SGHVS, CDR2 FNYEAQ. CDR3 length equals 15 residues. CDR3 region: CASSPTGLPNTEAFF. The CDR3 DNA is TGTGCCAGCAGTCCTACAGGTCTCCCGAACACTGAAGCTTTCTTT.

The rearrangement joins TRBV5-1 to TRBJ2-3; D gene uncertain. Trimming took 1 base from V and 5 from J, leaving 5 bases between them. CDR3 length: 12 amino acids. Germline CDR1 and CDR2: SGHRS and YFSETQ. CDR3 sequence reads: CASSLTRDTQYF. CDR3 nucleotides: TGCGCCAGCAGCTTGACTCGAGATACGCAGTATTTT.

V gene TRBV7-9 combines with J gene TRBJ1-5; a weak D match, TRBD1 (5 bases). This CDR3 has 16 residues. V lost 6 bases to trimming and J lost 6 bases, with 21 bases between them. Per the germline V gene, CDR1 is SEHNR and CDR2 is FQNEAQ (reference sequence). The CDR3 region has the DNA TGTGCCAGCAGTCAGGGAGGTTTTGGGGATGCTCAGCCCCAGCATTTT. It translates to CASSQGGFGDAQPQHF.